One sample yielded the 5 T cell receptor beta chains listed below, sequenced in a study of blood T cell repertoires in COVID-19. Sequenced by immunoSEQ multiplex PCR; TCRdb stores in-frame clones only, minus some. The sample yields approximately 82,000 clones, approximately 92% seen once. Sequenced: peripheral blood. Receptors were obtained from a woman aged 60-70 years with active COVID-19.

The chain couples TRBV24-1 to TRBJ1-2; 10 bases fit TRBD1. Germline V gene sequence: CDR1 KGHDR, CDR2 SFDVKD. The CDR3 length is 14 residues. Germline trimming cut 4 bases from V and 5 bases from J; bases unmatched to any gene: 3. The DNA for the CDR3 is TGTGCCACCAGTGACCAGGGACAGGGGTATGGCTACACCTTC. Encoded protein: CATSDQGQGYGYTF.

Comments on this clone: The same CDR3 also results from other DNA sequences found in this sample. DNA for the CDR3: TGTGCTAGCAGCAAACGGGAGAACACCGGGGAGCTGTTTTTT. Protein: CASSKRENTGELFF. V gene TRBV21-1 combines with J gene TRBJ2-2; the table's D gene call, TRBD2, was not cross checked with the DNA. TRBV21-1 is a pseudogene locus. The CDR3 runs to 14 residues.

This clone was seen more than once but under ten times. The V call is TRBV7-2, the J call TRBJ2-1, with 7 bases aligning to TRBD2. This CDR3 contains 17 residues. J lost 2 bases, V lost 2 bases, and 9 bases had no gene match. CDR1 and CDR2 from the germline V gene are SGHTA and FQGNSA. The CDR3 DNA reads as TGTGCCAGCAGCTTAATCCATGTAGCGGGCACCTACAATGAGCAGTTCTTC. It specifies CASSLIHVAGTYNEQFF.

The J gene is TRBJ2-7, the V gene TRBV5-1, with D perhaps matching TRBD2 (5 bases). Germline V gives CDR1 SGHRS, CDR2 YFSETQ. The CDR3 has 14 residues. V was shortened by 4 bases and J by 4 bases, with 15 bases between the two germline ends. The CDR3 nucleotides read TGCGCCAGCAGCCCGTCTGGAGGACGGTACGAGCAGTACTTC. It translates to CASSPSGGRYEQYF. The variable domain in full, with the rest retrieved from reference TRBV5-1 and TRBJ2-7, is KAGVTQTPRYLIKTRGQQVTLSCSPISGHRSVSWYQQTPGQGLQFLFEYFSETQRNKGNFPGRFSGRQFSNSRSEMNVSTLELGDSALYLCASSPSGGRYEQYFGPGTRLTVT.

CDR3 loop: CSVADTMAGYTF. CDR3 bases: TGCAGCGTTGCAGACACAATGGCTGGCTACACCTTC. The chain uses TRBV29-1 and TRBJ1-2, with D hard to call. CDR1 is SQVTM and CDR2 is ANQGSEA in the germline V gene. The length of the CDR3 is 12 residues. V shed 4 bases and J shed 7 bases, with 13 bases lying between them. The entire variable domain, with the rest obtained from reference TRBV29-1 and TRBJ1-2, is as follows: SAVISQKPSRDICQRGTSLTIQCQVDSQVTMMFWYRQQPGQSLTLIATANQGSEATYESGFVIDKFPISRPNLTFSTLTVSNMSPEDSSIYLCSVADTMAGYTFGSGTRLTVV.